What follows describes a single TCR beta chain. The antigen remains undetermined. Preparation of the TCRbeta library was carried out with unique molecular identifiers. Each CDR3 protein is one row after TCRdb ran MiXCR on the PCR reads. Of approximately 800,000 distinct CDR3 sequences listed, 16% are singletons. This record comes from a study of T-cell reconstitution after alpha-beta-depleted transplantation in children. General study points: From newly produced T cells came most of the T-cell counts and diversity one year after transplant. About two months after transplant, alpha-beta T cells reportedly came from several hundred expanded graft clones. Recipient T cells and thymic progenitors that survived gave rise to the high TCRbeta diversity observed at day 60 in some patients.

Trimming removed 0 bases from V and 6 bases from J; junction bases left unmatched: 4. The CDR3 has 15 residues. Germline CDR1 is LNHNV and CDR2 is YYDKDF (reference sequence). Sample: PBMCs, mostly from graft donor cells, taken 360 days after TCRalphabeta/CD19-depleted stem cell transplant. The chain links TRBV15 to TRBJ1-5, with 8 nucleotides matching TRBD1. The origin of this receptor is a male patient aged 10-17 years who had a stem cell transplant for acute lymphoblastic leukemia, so the T cells may come from the graft donor. The CDR3 DNA follows: TGTGCCACCAGCAGAGATCAGGGGGCGATTCAGCCCCAGCATTTT. This codes for CATSRDQGAIQPQHF.